Each of the 2 T cell receptor beta chains below was sequenced from the same sample in a study of blood T cell repertoires in COVID-19. The table came from immunoSEQ multiplex PCR; TCRdb's copy has only in-frame clones and leaves some out. The sample lists 150,000 to 200,000 clones, around 85% occurring once. Sequences were obtained from peripheral blood. Receptors were obtained from a man between 65 and 79 years old with active or convalescent COVID-19.

CDR3 bases: TGCGCCAGCAGCCAAGGGGTCGGGTTTGAGCAGTACTTC. It codes for CASSQGVGFEQYF. This chain uses TRBV4-3 with TRBJ2-7, with unresolved D. CDR3 size: 13 residues. The V end was cut by 1 base, the J end by 7 bases, with 11 bases between. Germline V gives CDR1 LGHNA, CDR2 YSLEER.

V and J are TRBV28 and TRBJ2-3; tentatively, D is TRBD2 (6 bases). The V end lost 2 bases, the J end lost 1 base, and 10 bases lay between the germline ends. Germline values: CDR1 MDHEN, CDR2 SYDVKM. The CDR3 has 15 amino acids. CDR3 in DNA: TGTGCCAGCAGTTTAAGTAAGCGGGGCACAGATACGCAGTATTTT. Its translation: CASSLSKRGTDTQYF.